This T cell receptor (beta chain) was obtained from a study of T cell responses to AZD1222 COVID-19 vaccine. Study outcomes and limitations: Unmutated variant regions reportedly attract nearly half of all spike-specific TCRs. The donor group comprised mostly white British people and more females; the analysis possibly underestimated clonal diversity.

The repertoire was sequenced with immunoSEQ multiplex PCR; TCRdb's copy has only in-frame clones and lacks some. The table shows 170,000 or so clones, with roughly 87% occurring only once. Concerning this clone itself: The antigen remains unidentified.

V lost 5 bases, J lost 1 base, and 8 bases lay in between. The germline gives CDR1 LNHDA, CDR2 SQIVND (reference sequence). This CDR3 is 13 amino acids long. Material: peripheral blood, obtained on day 0 of AZD1222 vaccination. The sequence came from an adult in good health. The rearrangement links TRBV19 to TRBJ1-1, with D perhaps TRBD1 (5 bases). The CDR3, as DNA: TGTGCCAGTAGTTCTACAGGGAACACTGAAGCTTTCTTT. Residues: CASSSTGNTEAFF.